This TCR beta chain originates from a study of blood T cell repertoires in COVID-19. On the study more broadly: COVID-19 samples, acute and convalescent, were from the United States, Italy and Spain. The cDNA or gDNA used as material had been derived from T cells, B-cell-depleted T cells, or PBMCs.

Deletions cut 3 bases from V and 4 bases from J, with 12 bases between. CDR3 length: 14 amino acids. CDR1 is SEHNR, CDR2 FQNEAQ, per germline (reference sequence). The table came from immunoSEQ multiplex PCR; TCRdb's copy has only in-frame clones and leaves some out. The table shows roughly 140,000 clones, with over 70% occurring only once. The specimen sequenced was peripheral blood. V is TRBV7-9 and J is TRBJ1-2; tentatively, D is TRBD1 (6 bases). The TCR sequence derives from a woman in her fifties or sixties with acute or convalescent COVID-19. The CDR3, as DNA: TGTGCCAGCAGCTTGGCAGGGGTGGGCTATGGCTACACCTTC. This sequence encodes CASSLAGVGYGYTF.